This TCR beta chain derives from a study of tumor-infiltrating lymphocytes in primary liver carcinoma. Study-level background: Patients included men and women of 30 to 69 years. Study-wide results and caveats: Tumor region pairs overlapped more than did tumor-adjacent and tumor-blood pairs.

In regard to this clonotype: What it recognizes is unknown.

TCR beta cDNA was reverse-transcribed from about 0.45 ug of total RNA. The reaction used a constant-region primer and ProtoScript II reverse transcriptase. Construction of TCR beta libraries relied on three successive nested multiplex PCR rounds employing slightly modified ARM-PCR. The first two PCR rounds used TRBV1-TRBV30 primers with a Cbeta primer, 9 to 11 cycles each. TCRdb passed the multiplex PCR reads through MiXCR, listing each CDR3 protein once. The sample records 40,000 to 50,000 distinct CDR3 sequences, about 73% being singletons. Unsorted bulk tissue, roughly 20-33 mg of it, served as the source for co-extraction of RNA and DNA. Patients showed chronic HBV infection and an absence of prior treatment. Over 80% of the cells in every tumor sample were viable tumor cells. The CDR3 loop spans 15 amino acids. Trimming removed 6 bases at V and 4 bases at J, with 20 bases between. The V gene's germline CDR1 is SGHKS and CDR2 YYEKEE (reference sequence).

The gene calls are TRBV5-5 and TRBJ2-7, with D possibly TRBD1 on 6 matching bases. Sequenced: liver tumor tissue from sampling region 3. Subset here: tumor region T3, left-lateral pole. The sequence was collected from a man aged 40-49 years with primary liver carcinoma and hepatitis B virus infection. Here the CDR3 reads CASTWAGIGGYEQYF. The CDR3 nucleotides read TGTGCCAGCACCTGGGCCGGGATAGGGGGTTACGAGCAGTACTTC.